The text below deals with one TCR beta chain. Antigen: not known. The data stem from a study of cytomegalovirus exposure and HLA in healthy donors. The PCR was carried out with 60 Vbeta primers and 13 Jbeta primers. The method was immunoSEQ multiplex PCR; TCRdb's version includes in-frame clones alone and lacks a portion of them. The sample lists over 150,000 clones; around 68% were seen once. Study observations and caveats: In vitro data verified three CMV-associated chains as specific for CMV antigens. Donors belonging to an Asian-associated ancestry cluster reportedly showed fewer N-insertions in productive TCRs than the 666-donor mean, according to what a later analysis found. Most observed TCR sequences were rare, whereas some public TCRs were detected in many donors. When the data were analyzed later, several of the most significant clusters appeared to be linked to common viral pathogens.

The V gene end was trimmed by 2 bases and the J gene end by 4 bases; junction bases not matched to a gene: 7. Germline V lookup: CDR1 SGDLS, CDR2 YYNGEE. CDR3 length equals 16 residues. The chain has TRBV9 and TRBJ2-7; 12 nucleotides match TRBD2. The sample was PBMCs. The TCR sequence derives from a man between 50 and 59 years old in good health and CMV-seronegative. The CDR3 DNA follows: TGTGCCAGCAGCGTGAACCCTCTAGCGGGGGGGTACGAGCAGTACTTC. Translation gives CASSVNPLAGGYEQYF.